The 10 T cell receptor beta chains below were found in one sample sequenced in a study of blood T cells in healthy people across ages. Sample-barcoded 5' priming and a J-beta primer mix drove a second PCR of roughly 6 to 12 cycles. TCRdb reanalysed the 5' RACE reads using MiXCR and keeps one entry per CDR3 protein. The sample consists of a few hundred thousand distinct CDR3 sequences, 25% to 30% of them appearing once. Sequenced: blood. Source of these receptors: a woman aged 70 to 79 in good health.

This clonotype appeared many times. This sequence joins TRBV5-1 and TRBJ1-1; 10 nucleotides line up with TRBD1. V was clipped by 3 bases and J by 5 bases; unmatched bases: 4. CDR3 length equals 14 residues. In germline, CDR1 is SGHRS, CDR2 YFSETQ. CDR3: CASSWDRGGTEAFF. CDR3 bases: TGCGCCAGCAGCTGGGACAGGGGAGGTACTGAAGCTTTCTTT.

This clonotype was counted only a few times. V is TRBV10-2 and J is TRBJ2-2; possible D gene TRBD1, 6 bases. Germline CDR1 is WSHSY and CDR2 is SAAADI. This CDR3 comprises 14 residues. V gave up 10 bases and J gave up 4 bases, with 16 bases separating them. Here the CDR3 reads CATLRQESTGELFF. For the CDR3, the DNA is TGCGCCACCTTACGACAGGAGTCCACCGGGGAGCTGTTTTTT.

This clonotype was recorded only once. V is TRBV9 and J is TRBJ1-6, with TRBD1 matching over 9 bases. V gave up 4 bases and J gave up 15 bases; unmatched junction bases: 11. The germline V gene has CDR1 SGDLS and CDR2 YYNGEE. The CDR3 covers 14 residues. The CDR3 nucleotides are TGTGCCAGCAGCCTCACAGGGGGCTCCTCTGACCTCCACTTT. It is translated as CASSLTGGSSDLHF.

This clonotype was counted only a few times. The rearrangement uses TRBV14 and TRBJ2-7; perhaps TRBD1 as D (6 bases). This CDR3 spans 14 amino acids. The V gene's germline CDR1 is SGHDN and CDR2 FVKESK. V was shortened by 0 bases and J by 3 bases, with 9 bases between the two germline ends. In nucleotides, the CDR3 is TGTGCCAGCAGCCAAGAGGTAGGGGGCTACGAGCAGTACTTC. Encoded protein: CASSQEVGGYEQYF.

This clonotype was seen at least ten times. The genes are TRBV12-3 or TRBV12-4 and TRBJ1-4; D gene uncertain. The CDR3 covers 14 residues. Trimming stripped 5 bases from V and 0 bases from J, with 7 bases between. As DNA, the CDR3 is TGTGCCAGCAGTACATTCGCAACTAATGAAAAACTGTTTTTT. The encoded protein is CASSTFATNEKLFF.

The CDR3 DNA follows: TGTGCCAGCAGCTTAGAGATGGGTGGCTACACCTTC. Amino acid sequence: CASSLEMGGYTF. The J gene is TRBJ1-2, the V gene TRBV7-9; D unclear. Germline CDR1 and CDR2: SEHNR and FQNEAQ (reference sequence). The CDR3 extends over 12 amino acids. Trimming stripped 1 base from V and 7 bases from J, with 7 bases between.

The chain has TRBV2 and TRBJ2-5; no clear D. The CDR3 consists of 16 residues. Deletions cut 5 bases from V and 3 bases from J, with 19 bases between. Germline loops: CDR1 SNHLY, CDR2 FYNNEI. The CDR3 loop reads CASSLDRTPREETQYF. For the CDR3, the DNA is TGTGCCAGCAGTTTAGATCGGACGCCGCGTGAAGAGACCCAGTACTTC.

CDR3 sequence reads: CASSSQASRSWADTQYF. DNA of the CDR3: TGTGCCAGCAGCTCTCAGGCGTCGAGGAGCTGGGCGGATACGCAGTATTTT. The rearrangement links TRBV7-2 to TRBJ2-3; D gene ambiguous. V dropped 4 bases and J dropped 6 bases, with 23 bases sitting between them. In germline, CDR1 is SGHTA, CDR2 FQGNSA. This CDR3 comprises 17 residues.

The chain combines TRBV5-1 with TRBJ2-6; D uncertain. V lost 6 bases and J 0 bases, leaving 7 bases between the germline ends. Germline V gene lookup returns CDR1 SGHRS and CDR2 YFSETQ. CDR3 length: 14 amino acids. In nucleotides, the CDR3 is TGCGCCAGCAAGGCGTCCTCTGGGGCCAACGTCCTGACTTTC. Amino acids: CASKASSGANVLTF.

This chain links TRBV9 with TRBJ2-7; 9 bases align to TRBD1. From germline, CDR1 is SGDLS and CDR2 YYNGEE. CDR3 length equals 15 residues. V was pared by 3 bases and J by 6 bases, with 10 bases of the junction left unmatched. The CDR3 sequence is CASSAGDTGGSEQYF. In nucleotides, the CDR3 is TGTGCCAGCAGCGCCGGGGATACAGGGGGCAGCGAGCAGTACTTC.